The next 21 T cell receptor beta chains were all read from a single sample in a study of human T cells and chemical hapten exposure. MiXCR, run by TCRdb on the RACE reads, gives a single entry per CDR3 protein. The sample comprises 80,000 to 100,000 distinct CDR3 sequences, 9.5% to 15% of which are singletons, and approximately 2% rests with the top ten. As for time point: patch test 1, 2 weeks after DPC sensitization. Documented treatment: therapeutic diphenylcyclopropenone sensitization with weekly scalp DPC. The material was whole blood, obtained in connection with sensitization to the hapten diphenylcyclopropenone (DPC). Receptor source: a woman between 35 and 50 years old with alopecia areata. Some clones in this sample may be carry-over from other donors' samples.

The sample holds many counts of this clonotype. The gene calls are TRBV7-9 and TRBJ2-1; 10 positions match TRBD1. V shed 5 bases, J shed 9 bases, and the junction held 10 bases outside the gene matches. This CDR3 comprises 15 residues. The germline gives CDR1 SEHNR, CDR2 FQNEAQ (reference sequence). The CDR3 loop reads CASSLTGTGVSEQFF. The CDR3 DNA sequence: TGTGCCAGCAGCCTCACCGGGACAGGGGTTAGTGAGCAGTTCTTC.

The CDR3 reads CSARDPSSSYNEQFF. The CDR3 coding sequence is TGCAGTGCTAGAGATCCTAGTAGCTCCTACAATGAGCAGTTCTTC. The rearrangement joins TRBV20-1 to TRBJ2-1; D gene ambiguous. V lost 0 bases and J lost 0, with 9 bases in between. The germline V gene encodes CDR1 DFQATT and CDR2 SNEGSKA (reference sequence). The CDR3 runs 15 residues.

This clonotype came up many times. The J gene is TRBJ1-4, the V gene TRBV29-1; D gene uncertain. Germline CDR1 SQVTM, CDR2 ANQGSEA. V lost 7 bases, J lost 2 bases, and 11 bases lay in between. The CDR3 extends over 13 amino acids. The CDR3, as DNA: TGCAGCGCCCAACGTGGGACTAATGAAAAACTGTTTTTT. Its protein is CSAQRGTNEKLFF.

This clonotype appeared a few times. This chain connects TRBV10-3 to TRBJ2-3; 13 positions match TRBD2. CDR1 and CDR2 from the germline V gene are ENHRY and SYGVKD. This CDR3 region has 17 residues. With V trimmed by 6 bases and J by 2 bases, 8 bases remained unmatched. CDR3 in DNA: TGTGCCATCAGGCGGACTAGCGGGAGTAGGGACACAGATACGCAGTATTTT. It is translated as CAIRRTSGSRDTDTQYF.

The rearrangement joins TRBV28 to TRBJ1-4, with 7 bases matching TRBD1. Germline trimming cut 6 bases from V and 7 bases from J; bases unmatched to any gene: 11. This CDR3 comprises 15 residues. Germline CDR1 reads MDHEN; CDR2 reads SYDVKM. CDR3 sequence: CASRASGGIGEKLFF. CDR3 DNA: TGTGCCAGCAGAGCCTCAGGGGGGATAGGTGAAAAACTGTTTTTT.

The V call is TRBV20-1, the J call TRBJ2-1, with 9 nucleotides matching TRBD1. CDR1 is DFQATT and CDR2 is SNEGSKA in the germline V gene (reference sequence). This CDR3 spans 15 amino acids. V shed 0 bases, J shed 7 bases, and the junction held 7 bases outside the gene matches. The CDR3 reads CSARDLRGTGNEQFF. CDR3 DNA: TGCAGTGCTAGAGATCTCCGGGGGACAGGGAATGAGCAGTTCTTC.

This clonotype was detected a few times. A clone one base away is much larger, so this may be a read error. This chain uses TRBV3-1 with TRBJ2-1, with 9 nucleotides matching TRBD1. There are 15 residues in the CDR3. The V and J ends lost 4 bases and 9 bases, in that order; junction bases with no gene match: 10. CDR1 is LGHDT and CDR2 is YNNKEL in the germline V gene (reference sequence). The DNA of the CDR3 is TGTGCCAGCAGCCCCACAGGGACAGGGAGCGGTGAGCAGTTCTTC. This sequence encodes CASSPTGTGSGEQFF.

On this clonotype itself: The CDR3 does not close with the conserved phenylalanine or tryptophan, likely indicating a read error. The CDR3 loop reads CASSRWTGTDQPQHY. The CDR3 DNA sequence: TGTGCCAGCAGCCGCTGGACAGGGACCGATCAGCCCCAGCATTAT. The chain joins TRBV7-2 to TRBJ1-5; 8 bases agree with TRBD1. V dropped 5 bases and J dropped 5; count of bases not matched to a gene: 8. From germline, CDR1 is SGHTA and CDR2 FQGNSA. This CDR3 comprises 15 residues.

Written as DNA, the CDR3 is TGCGCCAGCAGCTTACAGGGGGGAGCCTTCCAAGAGACCCAGTACTTC. Residues: CASSLQGGAFQETQYF. The chain links TRBV5-1 to TRBJ2-5; 8 bases align to TRBD1. The CDR3 totals 16 residues. The V gene's germline CDR1 is SGHRS and CDR2 YFSETQ. The ends lost 2 bases at V and 1 base at J; junction bases unmatched: 7. Complete variable domain (other parts from reference TRBV5-1 and TRBJ2-5): KAGVTQTPRYLIKTRGQQVTLSCSPISGHRSVSWYQQTPGQGLQFLFEYFSETQRNKGNFPGRFSGRQFSNSRSEMNVSTLELGDSALYLCASSLQGGAFQETQYFGPGTRLLVL.

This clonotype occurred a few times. CDR3 amino acids: CASSLSRPPNEQYF. The DNA for the CDR3 is TGTGCCAGCAGTTTATCAAGACCGCCCAATGAGCAGTACTTC. The V call is TRBV27, the J call TRBJ2-7; D call uncertain. Germline V gives CDR1 MNHEY, CDR2 SMNVEV (reference sequence). The V gene lost 0 bases and the J gene lost 7 bases, with 13 bases spanning the gap. CDR3 length: 14 amino acids.

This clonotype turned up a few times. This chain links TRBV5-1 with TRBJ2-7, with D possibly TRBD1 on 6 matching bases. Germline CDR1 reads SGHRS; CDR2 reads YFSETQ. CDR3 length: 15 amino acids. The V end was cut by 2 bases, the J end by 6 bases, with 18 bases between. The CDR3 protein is CASSFQAGTPSEQYF. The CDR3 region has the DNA TGCGCCAGCAGCTTCCAAGCCGGGACACCTTCCGAGCAGTACTTC.

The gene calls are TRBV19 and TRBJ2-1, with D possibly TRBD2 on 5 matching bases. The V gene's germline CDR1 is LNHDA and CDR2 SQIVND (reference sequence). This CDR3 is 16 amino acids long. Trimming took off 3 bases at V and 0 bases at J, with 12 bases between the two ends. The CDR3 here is CASSIRSGSSYNEQFF. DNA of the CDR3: TGTGCCAGTAGTATCCGGTCGGGGAGCTCCTACAATGAGCAGTTCTTC. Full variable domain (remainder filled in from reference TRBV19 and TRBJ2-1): DGGITQSPKYLFRKEGQNVTLSCEQNLNHDAMYWYRQDPGQGLRLIYYSQIVNDFQKGDIAEGYSVSREKKESFPLTVTSAQKNPTAFYLCASSIRSGSSYNEQFFGPGTRLTVL.

The CDR3 region is CSVDRTGGNEQFF. In DNA, the CDR3 is TGCAGCGTTGACCGGACAGGGGGGAATGAGCAGTTCTTC. The rearrangement links TRBV29-1 to TRBJ2-1; 10 nucleotides line up with TRBD1. The germline gives CDR1 SQVTM, CDR2 ANQGSEA. V shed 3 bases and J 7 bases; nucleotides not matched to a gene: 3. This CDR3 region has 13 residues.

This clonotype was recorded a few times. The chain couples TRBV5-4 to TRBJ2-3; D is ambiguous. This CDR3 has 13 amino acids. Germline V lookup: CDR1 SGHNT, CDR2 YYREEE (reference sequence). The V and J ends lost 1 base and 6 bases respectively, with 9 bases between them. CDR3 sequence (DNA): TGTGCCAGCAGCTTGTGGGCCGGGGATACGCAGTATTTT. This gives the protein CASSLWAGDTQYF.

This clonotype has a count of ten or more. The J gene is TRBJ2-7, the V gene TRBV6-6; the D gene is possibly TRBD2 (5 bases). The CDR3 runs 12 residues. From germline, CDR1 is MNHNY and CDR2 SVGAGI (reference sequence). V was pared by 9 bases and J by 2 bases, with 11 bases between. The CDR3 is CASFGLAYEQYF. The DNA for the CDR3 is TGTGCCAGTTTCGGACTCGCCTACGAGCAGTACTTC.

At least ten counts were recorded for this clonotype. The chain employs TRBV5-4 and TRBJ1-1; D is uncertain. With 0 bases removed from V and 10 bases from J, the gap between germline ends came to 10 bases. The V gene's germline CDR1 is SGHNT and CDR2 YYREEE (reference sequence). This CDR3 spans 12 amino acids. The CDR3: CASSLDGGGAFF. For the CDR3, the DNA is TGTGCCAGCAGCTTGGACGGAGGTGGAGCTTTCTTT.

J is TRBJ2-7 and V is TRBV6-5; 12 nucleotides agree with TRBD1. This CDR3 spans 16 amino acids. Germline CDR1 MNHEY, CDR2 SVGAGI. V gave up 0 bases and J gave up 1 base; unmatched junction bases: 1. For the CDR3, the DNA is TGTGCCAGCAGTTACTCGGGACAGGGGGCGTCCTACGAGCAGTACTTC. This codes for CASSYSGQGASYEQYF.

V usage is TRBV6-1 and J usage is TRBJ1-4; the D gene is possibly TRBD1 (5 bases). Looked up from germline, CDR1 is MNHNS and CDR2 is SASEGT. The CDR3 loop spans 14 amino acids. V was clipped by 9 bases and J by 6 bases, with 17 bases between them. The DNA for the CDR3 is TGTGCCAGTAGAGATAGAGGGGAAGATGAAAAACTGTTTTTT. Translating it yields CASRDRGEDEKLFF.

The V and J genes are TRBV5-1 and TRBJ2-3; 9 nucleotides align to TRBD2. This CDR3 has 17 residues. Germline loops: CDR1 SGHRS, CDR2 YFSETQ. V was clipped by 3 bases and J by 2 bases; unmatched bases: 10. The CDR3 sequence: CASSSHSGSYTTDTQYF. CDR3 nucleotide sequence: TGCGCCAGCAGCTCTCATAGCGGGAGTTATACCACAGATACGCAGTATTTT.

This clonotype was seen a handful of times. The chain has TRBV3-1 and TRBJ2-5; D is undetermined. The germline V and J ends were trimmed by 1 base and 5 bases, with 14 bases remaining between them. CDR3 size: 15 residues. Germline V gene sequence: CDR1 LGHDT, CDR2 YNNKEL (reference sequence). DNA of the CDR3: TGTGCCAGCAGCCAAGTTCTAGGGCGCGAGGAGACCCAGTACTTC. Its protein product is CASSQVLGREETQYF.

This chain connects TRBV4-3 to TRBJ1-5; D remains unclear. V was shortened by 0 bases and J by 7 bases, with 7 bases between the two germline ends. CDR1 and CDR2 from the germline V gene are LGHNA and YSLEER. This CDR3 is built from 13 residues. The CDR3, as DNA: TGCGCCAGCAGCCAAGATCGGCAGCAGCCCCAGCATTTT. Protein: CASSQDRQQPQHF.